Following are 15 T cell receptor beta chains from one sample sequenced in a study of T cells expressing NK-cell markers (dated by TCRdb to 2018 to 2021). The library was generated by 5' RACE. Sequenced using an Illumina HiSeq 2000. TCRdb reprocessed the public reads and reports one entry per CDR3 protein sequence, without DNA. This sample's table contains about half a million distinct CDR3 sequences. Jointly, the top ten make up around 1.4% of the sample. The specimen sequenced was blood T cells: a sorted CD56 or NKG2C T cell subset, CD4+ or CD8+ T cells, or bulk PBMC T cells (not recorded which). These receptors were collected from a woman aged 50 to 65 in good health. Donor details come from another sample of the same person, matched by shared clones.

J is TRBJ2-3 and V is TRBV20-1. The CDR3 runs 16 residues. CDR1 DFQATT and CDR2 SNEGSKA come from the germline V gene (reference sequence). Here the CDR3 reads CSARDYRGPVGDTQYF.

The rearrangement links TRBV2 to TRBJ1-1. Germline V CDR1 and CDR2: SNHLY, FYNNEI. The CDR3 has 13 amino acids. CDR3: CASSEAPAAEAFF.

V is TRBV3-1 and J is TRBJ1-3. Germline values: CDR1 LGHDT, CDR2 YNNKEL (reference sequence). The CDR3 totals 15 residues. CDR3 region: CASSQSAARGNTIYF.

V usage is TRBV24-1 and J usage is TRBJ2-1; TCRdb's D call of TRBD1 is untestable without DNA. Germline-derived CDR1 and CDR2 are KGHDR and SFDVKD. The CDR3 length is 15 residues. This chain's CDR3 is CATSDSRTGVNEQFF.

The V gene is TRBV11-3, the J gene TRBJ2-3; the TRBD1 assignment by TCRdb is unverifiable without DNA. CDR3 length: 15 amino acids. Germline CDR1 and CDR2: SGHNT and YENEEA. The CDR3 sequence is CASSSIRVSTDTQYF.

V usage is TRBV5-1 and J usage is TRBJ1-4; TCRdb's D call of TRBD1 is untestable without DNA. CDR1 is SGHRS, CDR2 YFSETQ, per germline. The CDR3 spans 16 residues. CDR3 sequence reads: CASRGGGGRENEKLFF.

The chain is built from TRBV18 and TRBJ2-4; TCRdb selects TRBD2, and the lack of DNA leaves this call unchecked. Germline CDR1 is KGHSH and CDR2 is LQKENI. The length of the CDR3 is 16 residues. The CDR3 reads CASSPRTSGIGNIQYF.

The rearrangement joins TRBV2 to TRBJ1-5. The CDR3 has 11 amino acids. Germline CDR1 and CDR2: SNHLY and FYNNEI. CDR3 loop: CASGLEKPQHF.

This chain links TRBV25-1 with TRBJ2-7; TCRdb's D call of TRBD2 is untestable without DNA. The CDR3 consists of 12 residues. In germline, CDR1 is MGHDK, CDR2 SYGVNS. This chain's CDR3 is CASSRGGGEQYF.

CDR3 sequence reads: CSARGETGFVTSYEQYF. V and J are TRBV20-1 and TRBJ2-7; the D call from TCRdb, TRBD1, cannot be confirmed without DNA. The CDR3 sequence is 17 residues long. CDR1 and CDR2 from the germline V gene are DFQATT and SNEGSKA (reference sequence).

CDR3 region: CASSHEFRAFF. The chain couples TRBV7-3 to TRBJ1-1. Germline assignment: CDR1 SGHTA and CDR2 FQGTGA. This CDR3 spans 11 amino acids.

The chain combines TRBV12-3 or TRBV12-4 with TRBJ1-1. The CDR3 contains 15 residues. The CDR3 protein is CASSFIIGSGWEAFF.

The rearrangement joins TRBV2 to TRBJ2-5; without DNA, the TCRdb call of TRBD1 cannot be checked. Germline-derived CDR1 and CDR2 are SNHLY and FYNNEI. This CDR3 is built from 12 residues. The CDR3 loop is CASFGQRETQYF.

The V gene is TRBV7-2, the J gene TRBJ2-1; TCRdb's D call of TRBD1 is untestable without DNA. The CDR3 has 17 amino acids. Germline assignment: CDR1 SGHTA and CDR2 FQGNSA. The CDR3 protein is CASSPYLGTSFFNEQFF. Variable domain in full (rest from reference TRBV7-2 and TRBJ2-1): GAGVSQSPSNKVTEKGKDVELRCDPISGHTALYWYRQSLGQGLEFLIYFQGNSAPDKSGLPSDRFSAERTGGSVSTLTIQRTQQEDSAVYLCASSPYLGTSFFNEQFFGPGTRLTVL.

This chain links TRBV7-2 with TRBJ2-5; TCRdb's D call of TRBD1 is untestable without DNA. CDR1 is SGHTA, CDR2 FQGNSA, per germline. This CDR3 region has 13 residues. This chain's CDR3 is CASSFGGKETQYF.